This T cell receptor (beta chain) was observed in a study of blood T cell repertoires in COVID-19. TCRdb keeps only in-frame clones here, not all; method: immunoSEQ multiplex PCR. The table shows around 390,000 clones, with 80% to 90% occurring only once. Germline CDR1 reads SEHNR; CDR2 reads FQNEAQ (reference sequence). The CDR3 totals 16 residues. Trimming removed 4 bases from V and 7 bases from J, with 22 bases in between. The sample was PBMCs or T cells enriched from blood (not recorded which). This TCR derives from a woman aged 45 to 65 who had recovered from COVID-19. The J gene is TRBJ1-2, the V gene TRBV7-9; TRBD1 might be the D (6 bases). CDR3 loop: CASSWSASQGSSGYTF. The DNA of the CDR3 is TGTGCCAGCAGCTGGAGTGCGTCGCAGGGGAGCTCTGGCTACACCTTC.